This T cell receptor delta chain is from a study of gammadelta T cells in human blood. Within the sample, this clone is large. With CATT, TCRdb re-called clones from the RT-PCR reads. The sample has some 1,200 delta-chain clones, roughly 50% seen once. The CDR3 has 22 residues. V shed 3 bases, J shed 0 bases, and the junction held 16 bases outside the gene matches. Per the germline V gene, CDR1 is GEAIGNYY and CDR2 is EKD. The source of this sequence is a human donor. This sequence joins TRDV2 and TRDJ3; 10 nucleotides agree with TRDD3. The sample consisted of Vgamma9Vdelta2 gamma-delta T cells from adult blood. The CDR3 protein is CACDSVREWGILGSWDTRQMFF. The CDR3 DNA sequence: TGTGCCTGTGACTCCGTCAGAGAATGGGGGATACTCGGCTCCTGGGACACCCGACAGATGTTTTTC.